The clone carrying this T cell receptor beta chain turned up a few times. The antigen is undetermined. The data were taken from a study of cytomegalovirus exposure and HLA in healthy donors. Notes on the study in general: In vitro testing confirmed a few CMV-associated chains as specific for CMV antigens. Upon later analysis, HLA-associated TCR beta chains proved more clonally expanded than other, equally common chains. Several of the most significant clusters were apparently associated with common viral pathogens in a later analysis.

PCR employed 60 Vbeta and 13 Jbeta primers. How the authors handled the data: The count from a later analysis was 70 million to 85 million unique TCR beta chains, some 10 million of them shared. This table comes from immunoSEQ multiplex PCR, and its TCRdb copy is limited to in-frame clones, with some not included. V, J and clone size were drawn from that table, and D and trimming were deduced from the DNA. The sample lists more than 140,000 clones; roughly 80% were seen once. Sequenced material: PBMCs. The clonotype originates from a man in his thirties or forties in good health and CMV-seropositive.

The CDR3 DNA sequence: TGCGCCAGCAGTTTCGACAGGGTGAAGGAGACCCAGTACTTC. It translates to CASSFDRVKETQYF. This chain joins TRBV5-1 and TRBJ2-5; 7 bases line up with TRBD1. Germline CDR1 reads SGHRS; CDR2 reads YFSETQ. Losses at the gene ends were 5 bases for V and 5 bases for J; bases not matched to a gene: 9. The CDR3 spans 14 residues.